This entry is about one T cell receptor (beta chain). Residents of under 25 US areas, aged about 18 to 89 years, made up the participants. In Cohort 3, a recovered donor had either two negative PCRs, clearance, or symptom resolution. This sample stems from a study of blood T cell repertoires in COVID-19. About the study: Nucleic acid was either cDNA or gDNA, and it came from T cells, B-cell-depleted T cells, or PBMCs.

TCRdb's table, derived via immunoSEQ multiplex PCR, lists solely in-frame clones and lacks some. The sample contains 200,000 to 250,000 clones, 84% of which appear only once. Input material: PBMCs or T cells enriched from blood (not recorded which). The receptor was isolated from a man in his fifties or sixties who had recovered from COVID-19.

CDR3 amino acids: CASSQLAGGRDTQYF. Here the CDR3 DNA reads TGTGCCAGCAGCCAACTAGCGGGGGGGCGAGATACGCAGTATTTT. This chain uses TRBV4-2 with TRBJ2-3; 12 positions agree with TRBD2. J was trimmed by 5 bases and V by 2 bases; bases with no gene match: 2. CDR1 and CDR2 (germline): LGHNA, YNFKEQ. The CDR3 loop spans 15 amino acids.